A single sample is the source of the 5 T cell receptor beta chains below, sequenced in a study of T cell changes during pregnancy in multiple sclerosis. Profiled with immunoSEQ multiplex PCR; TCRdb holds only in-frame clones, not every one. The table includes about 68,000 clones, more than 90% detected once. The specimen was peripheral blood, collected after pregnancy. Receptors were obtained from a female donor in good health, enrolled as a control in a pregnancy study.

J is TRBJ1-5 and V is TRBV28; D not resolved. The CDR3 covers 12 residues. CDR1 and CDR2 from the germline V gene are MDHEN and SYDVKM. V was trimmed by 7 bases and J by 4 bases, leaving 8 bases between them. Here the CDR3 reads CASMVGNQPQHF. The CDR3 DNA reads TGTGCCAGCATGGTCGGGAATCAGCCCCAGCATTTT.

This clone has just a few counts. V and J are TRBV19 and TRBJ1-5, with D tentatively TRBD1 (5 bases). CDR1 LNHDA and CDR2 SQIVND come from the germline V gene (reference sequence). The CDR3 extends over 15 amino acids. Trimming pared 7 bases from V and 5 bases from J, leaving 18 bases between. DNA of the CDR3: TGTGCCAGTAAGTTGCAGGGCCCCCCGGATCAGCCCCAGCATTTT. It codes for CASKLQGPPDQPQHF.

V usage is TRBV28 and J usage is TRBJ1-4; a possible D gene is TRBD1 (5 bases). The V gene's germline CDR1 is MDHEN and CDR2 SYDVKM. The CDR3 contains 14 residues. Trimming pared 7 bases from V and 10 bases from J, leaving 19 bases between. In nucleotides, the CDR3 is TGTGCCAGCACCATTGGGGCCCAAATGGGAAAACTGTTTTTT. It translates to CASTIGAQMGKLFF.

The J gene is TRBJ2-3, the V gene TRBV19, with TRBD2 matching over 7 bases. The CDR3 has 12 amino acids. Germline V gives CDR1 LNHDA, CDR2 SQIVND (reference sequence). V was clipped by 3 bases and J by 10 bases; unmatched bases: 4. The CDR3 region is CASSMGGRAQYF. The CDR3 DNA reads TGTGCCAGTAGTATGGGAGGGAGGGCGCAGTATTTT.

The chain uses TRBV6-1 and TRBJ1-4; 9 bases are a match to TRBD1. Germline CDR1 MNHNS, CDR2 SASEGT. The V and J ends lost 4 bases and 8 bases, in that order; junction bases with no gene match: 11. This CDR3 is built from 16 residues. CDR3 protein: CASSVSVGQGNEKLFF. The DNA of the CDR3 is TGTGCCAGCAGTGTGTCGGTGGGACAGGGAAACGAAAAACTGTTTTTT.